The 21 T cell receptor beta chains listed next were all sequenced from one sample in a study of identical twins. TCRdb ran MiXCR on the 5' RACE reads and lists one entry per CDR3 protein. The sample contains 150,000 or so distinct CDR3 sequences, around 3.5% of which appear only once. Sequenced: memory T cells sorted from blood. The receptors come from a man younger than 30 in good health.

This clonotype has ten or more counts. The rearrangement links TRBV7-3 to TRBJ2-7, with D possibly called TRBD1 or TRBD2 (5 bases each). The V and J ends lost 1 base and 3 bases respectively, with 10 bases between them. The V gene's germline CDR1 is SGHTA and CDR2 FQGTGA. This CDR3 comprises 14 residues. The CDR3 loop reads CASSLSPGSYEQYF. Here the CDR3 DNA reads TGTGCCAGCAGCTTAAGCCCAGGGAGCTACGAGCAGTACTTC.

This clonotype was seen many times. CDR3 sequence: CAINRDNYGYTF. The CDR3 DNA reads as TGTGCCATCAATCGGGATAACTATGGCTACACCTTC. The chain links TRBV10-3 to TRBJ1-2; D gene unclear. Germline-derived CDR1 and CDR2 are ENHRY and SYGVKD. The CDR3 contains 12 residues. V lost 7 bases and J lost 1, with 7 bases in between.

There are many counts of this clonotype. The genes are TRBV2 and TRBJ1-1; possible D gene TRBD1, 6 bases. CDR3 length: 14 residues. Per germline, CDR1 SNHLY and CDR2 FYNNEI. Trimming pared 6 bases from V and 8 bases from J, leaving 19 bases between. This CDR3 is CASRSIQGRAEAFF. The CDR3 DNA sequence: TGTGCCAGCAGATCAATACAGGGCAGAGCGGAAGCTTTCTTT.

The sample holds a few counts of this clonotype. The V and J genes are TRBV20-1 and TRBJ2-5, with TRBD2 as a possible D gene (6 bases). This CDR3 has 14 residues. Deletions cut 2 bases from V and 4 bases from J, with 14 bases between. Germline CDR1 DFQATT, CDR2 SNEGSKA (reference sequence). The DNA of the CDR3 is TGCAGTGCTAGACAAACCGGGAGACGAGAGACCCAGTACTTC. This gives the protein CSARQTGRRETQYF.

This clonotype was observed many times. The rearrangement uses TRBV12-3 or TRBV12-4 and TRBJ2-3, with D unclear. The ends were cut back, 3 bases at V and 6 bases at J, with 1 base in the middle. The CDR3 consists of 10 residues. This CDR3 reads CASSFDTQYF. For the CDR3, the DNA is TGTGCCAGCAGTTTTGATACGCAGTATTTT.

This clonotype occurred many times. The gene calls are TRBV5-1 and TRBJ1-6; possibly TRBD1 for D (6 bases). Germline CDR1 and CDR2: SGHRS and YFSETQ. V was pared by 2 bases and J by 10 bases, with 16 bases between. The CDR3 covers 15 residues. The CDR3 nucleotides read TGCGCCAGCAGCTTACAGACAGGAGAAAGCTCACCCCTCCACTTT. Residues: CASSLQTGESSPLHF.

This clonotype was counted only a few times. The chain joins TRBV27 to TRBJ2-2; 9 bases are a match to TRBD2. The V segment lost 3 bases and the J segment 7 bases; nucleotides outside the gene matches: 6. The germline gives CDR1 MNHEY, CDR2 SMNVEV (reference sequence). The CDR3 is 15 residues long. CDR3 nucleotide sequence: TGTGCCAGCAGTTTGCTAGCGGGAAGTTTCGGGGAGCTGTTTTTT. The encoded protein is CASSLLAGSFGELFF.

This clonotype was recorded many times. The chain combines TRBV5-6 with TRBJ2-2; a weak D match, TRBD2 (6 bases). Germline V gene lookup returns CDR1 SGHDT and CDR2 YYEEEE. V was shortened by 3 bases and J by 1 base, with 10 bases between the two germline ends. The CDR3 covers 15 residues. The CDR3, as DNA: TGTGCCAGCAGCTATGGGACTTTGAACACCGGGGAGCTGTTTTTT. It specifies CASSYGTLNTGELFF.

Ten or more counts support this clonotype. The rearrangement joins TRBV20-1 to TRBJ2-3; possibly TRBD2 for D (5 bases). The CDR3 extends over 12 amino acids. Trimming stripped 7 bases from V and 1 base from J, with 9 bases between. Germline V gives CDR1 DFQATT, CDR2 SNEGSKA (reference sequence). The CDR3 coding sequence is TGCAGTGTAGCGCATGGCACAGATACGCAGTATTTT. Protein: CSVAHGTDTQYF.

The chain carries TRBV20-1 and TRBJ2-4; 13 bases are a match to TRBD2. CDR1 DFQATT and CDR2 SNEGSKA come from the germline V gene (reference sequence). The CDR3 runs to 17 residues. This CDR3 is CSARTSGSPIAKNIQYF. The DNA of the CDR3 is TGCAGCGCACGGACTAGCGGGAGTCCGATAGCCAAAAACATTCAGTACTTC.

In this sample, this clonotype turned up a few times. The chain combines TRBV28 with TRBJ2-3; 7 positions match TRBD2. Trimming removed 6 bases from V and 0 bases from J; junction bases left unmatched: 3. The CDR3 length is 14 residues. Germline-derived CDR1 and CDR2 are MDHEN and SYDVKM. CDR3 DNA sequence: TGTGCCAGCAGCAAGACTAGCAGCACAGATACGCAGTATTTT. Its protein is CASSKTSSTDTQYF.

Many counts were recorded for this clonotype. J is TRBJ1-2 and V is TRBV29-1, with a tentative D call TRBD1 (6 bases). CDR3 size: 13 residues. The ends were cut back, 6 bases at V and 8 bases at J, with 19 bases in the middle. Germline V lookup: CDR1 SQVTM, CDR2 ANQGSEA. The CDR3 loop is CSVTGTLNRGYTF. CDR3 bases: TGCAGCGTGACCGGGACACTTAACCGGGGCTACACCTTC.

Ten or more counts support this clonotype. The chain is built from TRBV9 and TRBJ2-3, with 7 bases matching TRBD1. V lost 4 bases to trimming and J lost 4 bases; unmatched junction nucleotides: 12. This CDR3 is built from 16 residues. The germline gives CDR1 SGDLS, CDR2 YYNGEE. CDR3 region: CASSPQRGQGADTQYF. CDR3 bases: TGTGCCAGCAGCCCGCAGAGAGGCCAGGGGGCAGATACGCAGTATTTT.

In its sample, this clonotype was seen many times. The chain has TRBV9 and TRBJ2-1, with 7 bases that match TRBD2. The CDR3 runs to 16 residues. Unmatched junction bases numbered 10, after V lost 0 bases and J lost 7 bases. Germline loops: CDR1 SGDLS, CDR2 YYNGEE. In DNA form, the CDR3 reads TGTGCCAGCAGCGTAGTGAGGCTAGCGGCCTCGAATGAGCAGTTCTTC. It yields the protein CASSVVRLAASNEQFF. The full variable domain, in which reference TRBV9 and TRBJ2-1 provide the parts outside the CDR3, is DSGVTQTPKHLITATGQRVTLRCSPRSGDLSVYWYQQSLDQGLQFLIQYYNGEERAKGNILERFSAQQFPDLHSELNLSSLELGDSALYFCASSVVRLAASNEQFFGPGTRLTVL.

This clonotype was found many times. The chain links TRBV20-1 to TRBJ2-7, with D uncertain. The germline V gene encodes CDR1 DFQATT and CDR2 SNEGSKA (reference sequence). Trimming removed 3 bases at V and 2 bases at J, with 8 bases between. The CDR3 contains 12 residues. The DNA of the CDR3 is TGCAGTGCTAGCGATATGGCCTACGAGCAGTACTTC. This translates into CSASDMAYEQYF.

This clonotype was counted at least ten times. The chain couples TRBV6-5 to TRBJ1-1, with D unresolved. CDR1 is MNHEY and CDR2 is SVGAGI in the germline V gene. CDR3 length equals 15 residues. V was pared by 0 bases and J by 4 bases, with 12 bases between. The CDR3 region has the DNA TGTGCCAGCAGTTACTCTTTGCGGACCTTCACTGAAGCTTTCTTT. Protein product: CASSYSLRTFTEAFF.

This clonotype was counted many times. This chain connects TRBV20-1 to TRBJ2-3; 15 bases agree with TRBD2. Germline trimming cut 7 bases from V and 3 bases from J; bases unmatched to any gene: 2. Germline CDR1 reads DFQATT; CDR2 reads SNEGSKA (reference sequence). CDR3 length equals 14 residues. CDR3 region: CSVGTSGRTDTQYF. The CDR3 DNA reads TGCAGTGTTGGGACTAGCGGGAGGACAGATACGCAGTATTTT.

This clonotype was picked up many times. The gene calls are TRBV12-3 or TRBV12-4 and TRBJ2-3; 16 bases match TRBD2. The CDR3 is made up of 18 amino acids. V gave up 5 bases and J gave up 10 bases; unmatched junction bases: 15. Written as DNA, the CDR3 is TGTGCCAGCAGTACCCGTCGCGGGACTAGCGGGAGGGCACCCCCGCAGTATTTT. It yields the protein CASSTRRGTSGRAPPQYF.

Many counts were recorded for this clonotype. The gene calls are TRBV28 and TRBJ2-7; maybe TRBD2 (5 bases). The CDR3 runs 11 residues. V was shortened by 8 bases and J by 4 bases, with 9 bases between the two germline ends. Germline V CDR1 and CDR2: MDHEN, SYDVKM. This CDR3 is CASLGGYEQYF. The CDR3 DNA reads as TGTGCCAGCTTAGGAGGTTACGAGCAGTACTTC.

This clonotype was observed at least ten times. The rearrangement links TRBV6-5 to TRBJ1-5, with unresolved D. Germline V gene lookup returns CDR1 MNHEY and CDR2 SVGAGI. This CDR3 is 13 amino acids long. V was shortened by 3 bases and J by 4 bases, with 7 bases between the two germline ends. As DNA, the CDR3 is TGTGCCAGCAGTTATCTTCTAAATCAGCCCCAGCATTTT. Encoded protein: CASSYLLNQPQHF.

The table lists this clonotype with many counts. The V gene is TRBV3-1, the J gene TRBJ1-2; D unresolved. The CDR3 totals 16 residues. Germline CDR1 LGHDT, CDR2 YNNKEL (reference sequence). Trimming removed 4 bases at V and 0 bases at J, with 15 bases between. CDR3 sequence (DNA): TGTGCCAGCAGCCCTTCAGGCAGGAAAACTAACTATGGCTACACCTTC. Translating gives CASSPSGRKTNYGYTF.